The clone carrying this TCR beta chain appeared many times. Its antigen is currently unknown. V lost 6 bases and J 6 bases, leaving 17 bases between the germline ends. The CDR3 totals 14 residues. CDR1 KGHSH and CDR2 LQKENI come from the germline V gene. This entry is derived from a study of spatial heterogeneity in lung cancer. Regarding the study as a whole: Tumoral mutation counts were tracked by counts of expanded intratumoral alpha and beta TCRs.

The time point here: sample taken at primary tumor resection. Samples came from 70 to 80 TRACERx patients with untreated early-stage lung cancer. Sequencing covered unsorted whole RNA taken from tumor, nontumor lung or frozen PBMC. Single TCR cDNA molecules each had their own unique molecular identifier. One entry per CDR3 protein results from TCRdb running MiXCR on the 5' RACE reads. Among some 97,000 distinct CDR3 sequences, under 4.5% were seen once, and the ten largest hold 21%. The V gene is TRBV18, the J gene TRBJ1-1, with D possibly matching TRBD1 (5 bases). This TCR was sampled from a male donor with early-stage non-small cell lung cancer. The sequencing here drew on lung tumor tissue, taken at surgery. CDR3 residues: CASSSDGTRPEAFF. The CDR3 region has the DNA TGTGCCAGCTCGTCGGACGGGACTCGCCCTGAAGCTTTCTTT.